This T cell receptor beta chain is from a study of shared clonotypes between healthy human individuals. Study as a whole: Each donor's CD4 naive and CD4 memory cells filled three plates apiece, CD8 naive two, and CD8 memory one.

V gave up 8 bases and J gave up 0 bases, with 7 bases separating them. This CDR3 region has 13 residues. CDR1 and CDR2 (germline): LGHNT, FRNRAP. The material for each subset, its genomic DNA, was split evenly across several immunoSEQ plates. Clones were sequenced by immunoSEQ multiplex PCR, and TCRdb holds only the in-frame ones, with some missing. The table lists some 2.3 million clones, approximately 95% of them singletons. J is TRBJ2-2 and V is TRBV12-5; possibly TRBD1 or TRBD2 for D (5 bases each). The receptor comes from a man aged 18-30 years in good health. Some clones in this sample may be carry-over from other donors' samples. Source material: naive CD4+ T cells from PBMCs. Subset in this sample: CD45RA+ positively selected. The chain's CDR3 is CASMGPNTGELFF. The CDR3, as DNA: TGTGCTAGTATGGGACCGAACACCGGGGAGCTGTTTTTT.